The entry that follows covers one T cell receptor beta chain sequence. These data are taken from a study of blood T cell repertoires in COVID-19. Across the study: Specimens from acute and convalescent COVID-19 originated in the United States, Italy and Spain.

TCRdb keeps only in-frame clones here, not all; method: immunoSEQ multiplex PCR. The data contain 200,000 to 300,000 clones, roughly 83% of them singletons. V lost 2 bases and J 2 bases, leaving 16 bases between the germline ends. The CDR3 totals 16 residues. Germline V gives CDR1 LNHNV, CDR2 YYDKDF (reference sequence). The chain has TRBV15 and TRBJ2-7; D might be TRBD1 (5 bases). Sequenced: peripheral blood. The TCR comes from an elderly man with acute or convalescent COVID-19. DNA of the CDR3: TGTGCCACCAGCAGATCGCCGCCGCAGGGTGCCTACGAGCAGTACTTC. This sequence encodes CATSRSPPQGAYEQYF.